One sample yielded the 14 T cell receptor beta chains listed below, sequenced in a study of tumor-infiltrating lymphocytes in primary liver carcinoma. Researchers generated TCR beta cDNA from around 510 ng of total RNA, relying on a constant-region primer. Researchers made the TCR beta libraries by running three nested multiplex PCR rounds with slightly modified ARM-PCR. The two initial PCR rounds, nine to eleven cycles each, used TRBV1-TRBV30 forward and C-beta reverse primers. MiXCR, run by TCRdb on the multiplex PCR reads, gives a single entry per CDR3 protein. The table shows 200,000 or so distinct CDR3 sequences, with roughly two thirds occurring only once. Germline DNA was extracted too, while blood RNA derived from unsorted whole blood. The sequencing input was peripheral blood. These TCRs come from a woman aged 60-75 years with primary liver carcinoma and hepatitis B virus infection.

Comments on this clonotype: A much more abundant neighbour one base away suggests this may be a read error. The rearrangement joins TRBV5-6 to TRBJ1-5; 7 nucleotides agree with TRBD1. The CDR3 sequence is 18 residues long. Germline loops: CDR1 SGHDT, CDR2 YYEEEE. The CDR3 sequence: CTSSLFLAQDRSNQPQHF. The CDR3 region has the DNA TGTACCAGCAGCTTGTTCTTGGCCCAGGACAGGAGCAATCAGCCCCAGCATTTT.

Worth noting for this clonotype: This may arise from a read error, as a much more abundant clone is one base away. The CDR3 loop is CASSYSGAGGPGHTF. CDR3 sequence (DNA): TGTGCCAGCAGTTACTCGGGCGCAGGGGGCCCTGGCCACACCTTC. The rearrangement joins TRBV6-6 to TRBJ1-2, with 8 bases identical to TRBD1. Germline assignment: CDR1 MNHNY and CDR2 SVGAGI (reference sequence). The CDR3 has 15 amino acids.

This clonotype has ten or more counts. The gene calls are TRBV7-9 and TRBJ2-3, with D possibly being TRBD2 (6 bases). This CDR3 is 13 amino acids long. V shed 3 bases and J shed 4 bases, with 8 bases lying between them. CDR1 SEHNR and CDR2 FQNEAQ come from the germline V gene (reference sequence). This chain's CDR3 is CASSLGGSDTQYF. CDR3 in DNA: TGTGCCAGCAGCTTGGGGGGTTCAGATACGCAGTATTTT.

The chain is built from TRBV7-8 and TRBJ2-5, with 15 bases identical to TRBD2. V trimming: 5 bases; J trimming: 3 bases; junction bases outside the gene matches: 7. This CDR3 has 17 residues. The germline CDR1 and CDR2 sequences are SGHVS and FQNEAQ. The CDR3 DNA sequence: TGTGCCAGCAGCCCCCTCGGGACTAGCGGGAGGAAAGAGACCCAGTACTTC. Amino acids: CASSPLGTSGRKETQYF.

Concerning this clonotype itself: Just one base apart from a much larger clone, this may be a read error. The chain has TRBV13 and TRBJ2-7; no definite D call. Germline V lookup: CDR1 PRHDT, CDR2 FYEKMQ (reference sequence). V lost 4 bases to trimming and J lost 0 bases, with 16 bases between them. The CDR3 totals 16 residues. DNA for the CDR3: TGTGCCAGCAGCTCACCAGCCAATTCGTACTCCTACGAGCAGTACTTC. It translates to CASSSPANSYSYEQYF. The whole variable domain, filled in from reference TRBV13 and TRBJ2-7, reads AAGVIQSPRHLIKEKRETATLKCYPIPRHDTVYWYQQGPGQDPQFLISFYEKMQSDKGSIPDRFSAQQFSDYHSELNMSSLELGDSALYFCASSSPANSYSYEQYFGPGTRLTVT.

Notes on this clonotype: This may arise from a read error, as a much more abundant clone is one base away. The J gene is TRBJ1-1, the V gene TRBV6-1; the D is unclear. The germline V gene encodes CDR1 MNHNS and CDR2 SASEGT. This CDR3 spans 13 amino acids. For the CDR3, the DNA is TGTGCCAGCGGTGAAGCGGTGGGCACTGAAGCTTTCTTT. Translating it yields CASGEAVGTEAFF.

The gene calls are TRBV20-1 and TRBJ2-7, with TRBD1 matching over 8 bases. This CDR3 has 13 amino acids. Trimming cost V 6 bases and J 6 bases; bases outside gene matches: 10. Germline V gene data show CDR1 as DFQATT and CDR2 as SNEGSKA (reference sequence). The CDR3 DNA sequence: TGCAGTGCCCAAGCCCCAGGGGGCGGCGAGCAGTACTTC. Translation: CSAQAPGGGEQYF.

The CDR3: CSVDGGGQGVGQYF. In DNA, the CDR3 is TGCAGCGTTGATGGTGGGGGACAGGGAGTCGGGCAGTACTTC. This chain links TRBV29-1 with TRBJ2-7, with 9 bases matching TRBD1. This CDR3 has 14 amino acids. V lost 3 bases to trimming and J lost 9 bases; unmatched junction nucleotides: 12. CDR1 and CDR2 from the germline V gene are SQVTM and ANQGSEA.

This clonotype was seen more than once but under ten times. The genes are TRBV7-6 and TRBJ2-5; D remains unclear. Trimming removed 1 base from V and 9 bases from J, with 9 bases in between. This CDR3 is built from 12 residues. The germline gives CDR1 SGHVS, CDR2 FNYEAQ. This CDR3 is CASSLGSQAQYF. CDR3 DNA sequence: TGTGCCAGCAGCTTAGGTTCCCAGGCCCAGTACTTC.

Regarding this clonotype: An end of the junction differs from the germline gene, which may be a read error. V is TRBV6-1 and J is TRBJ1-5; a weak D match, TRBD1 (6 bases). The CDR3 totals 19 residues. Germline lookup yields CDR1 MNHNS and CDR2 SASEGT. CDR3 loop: CASRHLWDMGQAGNQPQHF. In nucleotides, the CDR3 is TGTGCCAGCAGGCACTTGTGGGACATGGGGCAAGCGGGCAATCAACCCCAGCATTTT.

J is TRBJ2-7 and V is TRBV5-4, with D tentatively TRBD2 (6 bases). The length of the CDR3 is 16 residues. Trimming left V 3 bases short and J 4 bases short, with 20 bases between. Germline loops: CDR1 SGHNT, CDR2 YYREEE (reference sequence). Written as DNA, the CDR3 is TGTGCCAGCAGCTCCCCGGGACTCGCAGGAGTATACGAGCAGTACTTC. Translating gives CASSSPGLAGVYEQYF.

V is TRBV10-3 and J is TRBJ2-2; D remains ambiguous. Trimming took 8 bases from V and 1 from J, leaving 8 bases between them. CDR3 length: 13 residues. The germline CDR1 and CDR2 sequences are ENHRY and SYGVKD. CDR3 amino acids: CAIGAGNTGELFF. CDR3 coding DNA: TGTGCCATCGGTGCAGGGAACACCGGGGAGCTGTTTTTT.

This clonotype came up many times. The CDR3 nucleotides are TGTGCCAGCAGTTACTCATCACAGGGCGGCTATGGCTACACCTTC. It is translated as CASSYSSQGGYGYTF. This rearrangement joins TRBV6-5 to TRBJ1-2; D might be TRBD1 (6 bases). With 0 bases removed from V and 4 bases from J, the gap between germline ends came to 12 bases. CDR1 is MNHEY, CDR2 SVGAGI, per germline. CDR3 length equals 15 residues.

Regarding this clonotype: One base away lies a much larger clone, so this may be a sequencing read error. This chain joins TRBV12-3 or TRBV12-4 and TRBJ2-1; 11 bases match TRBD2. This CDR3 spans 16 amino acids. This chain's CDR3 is CASSLGGLADYNEQSF. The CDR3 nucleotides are TGTGCCAGCAGTTTAGGGGGACTAGCGGACTACAATGAGCAGTCCTTC.